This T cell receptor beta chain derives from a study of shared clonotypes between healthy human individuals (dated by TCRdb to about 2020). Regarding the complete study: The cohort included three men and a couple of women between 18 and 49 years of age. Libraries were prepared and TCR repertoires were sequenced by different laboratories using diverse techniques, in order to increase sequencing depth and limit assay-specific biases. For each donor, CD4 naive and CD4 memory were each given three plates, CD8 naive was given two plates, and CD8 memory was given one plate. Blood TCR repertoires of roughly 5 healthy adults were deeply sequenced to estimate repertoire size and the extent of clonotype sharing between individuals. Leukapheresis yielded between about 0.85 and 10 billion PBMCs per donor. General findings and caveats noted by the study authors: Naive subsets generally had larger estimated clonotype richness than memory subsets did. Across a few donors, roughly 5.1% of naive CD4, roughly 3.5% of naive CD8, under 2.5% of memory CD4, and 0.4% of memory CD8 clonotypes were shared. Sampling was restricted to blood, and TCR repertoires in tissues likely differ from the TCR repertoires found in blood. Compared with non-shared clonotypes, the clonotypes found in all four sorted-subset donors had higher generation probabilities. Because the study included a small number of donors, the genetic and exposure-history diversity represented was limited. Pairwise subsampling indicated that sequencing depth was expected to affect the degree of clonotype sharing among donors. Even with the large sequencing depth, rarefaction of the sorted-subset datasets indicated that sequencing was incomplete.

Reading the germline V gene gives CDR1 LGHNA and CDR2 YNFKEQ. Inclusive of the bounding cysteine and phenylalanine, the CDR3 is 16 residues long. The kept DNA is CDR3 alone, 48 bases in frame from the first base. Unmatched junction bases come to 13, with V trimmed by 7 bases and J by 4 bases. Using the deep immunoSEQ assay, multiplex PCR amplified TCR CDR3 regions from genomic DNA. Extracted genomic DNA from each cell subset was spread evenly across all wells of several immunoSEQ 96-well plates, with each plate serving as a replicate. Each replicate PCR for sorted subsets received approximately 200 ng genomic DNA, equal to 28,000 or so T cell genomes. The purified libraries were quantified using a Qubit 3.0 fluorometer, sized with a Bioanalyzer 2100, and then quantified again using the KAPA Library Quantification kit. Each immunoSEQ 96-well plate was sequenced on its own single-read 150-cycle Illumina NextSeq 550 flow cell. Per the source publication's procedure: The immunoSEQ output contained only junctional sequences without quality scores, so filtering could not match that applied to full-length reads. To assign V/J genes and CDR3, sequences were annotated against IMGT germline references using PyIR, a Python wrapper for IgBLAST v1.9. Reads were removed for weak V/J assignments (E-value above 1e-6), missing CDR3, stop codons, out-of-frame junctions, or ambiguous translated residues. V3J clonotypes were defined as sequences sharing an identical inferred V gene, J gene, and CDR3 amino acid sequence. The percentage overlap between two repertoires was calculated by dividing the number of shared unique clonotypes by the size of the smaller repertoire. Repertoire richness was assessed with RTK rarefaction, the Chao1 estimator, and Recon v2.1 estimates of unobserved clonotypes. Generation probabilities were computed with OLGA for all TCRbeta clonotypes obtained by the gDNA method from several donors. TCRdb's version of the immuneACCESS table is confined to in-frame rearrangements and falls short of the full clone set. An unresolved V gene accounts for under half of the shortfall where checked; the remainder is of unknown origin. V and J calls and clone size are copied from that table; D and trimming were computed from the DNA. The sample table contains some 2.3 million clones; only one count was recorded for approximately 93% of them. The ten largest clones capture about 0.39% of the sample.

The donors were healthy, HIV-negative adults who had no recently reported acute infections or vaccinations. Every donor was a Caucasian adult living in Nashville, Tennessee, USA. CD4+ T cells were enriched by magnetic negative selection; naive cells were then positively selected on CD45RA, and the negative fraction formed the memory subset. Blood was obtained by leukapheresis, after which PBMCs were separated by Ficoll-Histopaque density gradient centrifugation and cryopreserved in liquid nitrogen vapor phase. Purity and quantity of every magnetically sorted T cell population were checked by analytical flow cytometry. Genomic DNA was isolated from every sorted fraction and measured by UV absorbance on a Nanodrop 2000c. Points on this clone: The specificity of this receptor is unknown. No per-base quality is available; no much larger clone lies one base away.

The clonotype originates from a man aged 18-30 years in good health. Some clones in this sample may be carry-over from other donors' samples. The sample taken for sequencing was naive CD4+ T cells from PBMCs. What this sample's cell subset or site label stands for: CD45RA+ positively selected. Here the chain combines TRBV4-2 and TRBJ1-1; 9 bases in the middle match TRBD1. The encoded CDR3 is CASTSYLTGGGTEAFF. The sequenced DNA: TGTGCCAGCACCAGCTACCTAACAGGGGGCGGCACTGAAGCTTTCTTT.